These 22 T cell receptor beta chains originate from one sample sequenced in a study of CD8 T cells in ankylosing spondylitis. No cognate antigen is known for these TCRs. TCRdb recomputed calls from the 5' RACE reads with MiXCR, one row per CDR3 protein. The sample includes about 840,000 distinct CDR3 sequences, roughly 10% of them seen just once. Regarding the study as a whole: A motif in TCR beta, a set of eight highly homologous variants, appeared characteristic of ankylosing spondylitis blood.

The sample consisted of blood, either unsorted or a sorted T cell fraction (not recorded which). The receptors stem from a male donor with ankylosing spondylitis.

A few counts support this clonotype. The chain carries TRBV20-1 and TRBJ2-2, with D tentatively TRBD1 (5 bases). Deletions cut 1 base from V and 4 bases from J, with 10 bases between. In germline, CDR1 is DFQATT, CDR2 SNEGSKA (reference sequence). The CDR3 loop spans 14 amino acids. The CDR3 here is CSARASRGTGELFF. As DNA, the CDR3 is TGCAGTGCTAGAGCTAGTAGGGGCACCGGGGAGCTGTTTTTT.

This clonotype was detected only a few times. This chain uses TRBV3-1 with TRBJ2-2; no firm D call. Per germline, CDR1 LGHDT and CDR2 YNNKEL (reference sequence). The CDR3 consists of 14 residues. Trimming cost V 3 bases and J 3 bases, with 8 bases left between them. The CDR3 region has the DNA TGTGCCAGCAGCCATGACCCGGACACCGGGGAGCTGTTTTTT. Its protein product is CASSHDPDTGELFF.

This clonotype was observed a handful of times. V is TRBV2 and J is TRBJ2-3, with D perhaps matching TRBD1 (6 bases). With 7 bases removed from V and 3 bases from J, the gap between germline ends came to 11 bases. Germline V gene sequence: CDR1 SNHLY, CDR2 FYNNEI. The CDR3 has 13 residues. This chain's CDR3 is CASTGVETDTQYF. CDR3 coding DNA: TGTGCCAGCACAGGGGTAGAGACAGATACGCAGTATTTT.

This clonotype was seen a few times. The chain couples TRBV28 to TRBJ1-1; 8 bases are a match to TRBD1. Germline V gene lookup returns CDR1 MDHEN and CDR2 SYDVKM. Germline trimming cut 7 bases from V and 6 bases from J; bases unmatched to any gene: 10. The CDR3 extends over 14 amino acids. The CDR3 spells CASTIDPDRAEAFF. The CDR3 DNA reads TGTGCCAGCACCATCGACCCGGACAGGGCTGAAGCTTTCTTT.

This clonotype was counted between two and nine times. For the CDR3, the DNA is TGCAGCGTAAGATCTGACTCCAAAAACACTGAAGCTTTCTTT. It is translated as CSVRSDSKNTEAFF. This chain uses TRBV29-1 with TRBJ1-1; D is ambiguous. Germline-derived CDR1 and CDR2 are SQVTM and ANQGSEA. This CDR3 has 14 amino acids. V gave up 6 bases and J gave up 2 bases, with 16 bases separating them. Filled out from reference TRBV29-1 and TRBJ1-1, the complete variable domain reads SAVISQKPSRDICQRGTSLTIQCQVDSQVTMMFWYRQQPGQSLTLIATANQGSEATYESGFVIDKFPISRPNLTFSTLTVSNMSPEDSSIYLCSVRSDSKNTEAFFGQGTRLTVV.

V is TRBV6-1 and J is TRBJ2-1; 8 positions agree with TRBD2. J lost 0 bases, V lost 6 bases, and 7 bases had no gene match. Germline lookup yields CDR1 MNHNS and CDR2 SASEGT. The CDR3 totals 16 residues. The CDR3 nucleotides read TGTGCCAGCAGGAGCGGGAGCTTTGGCTCCTACAATGAGCAGTTCTTC. Translation gives CASRSGSFGSYNEQFF.

This clonotype was seen at least ten times. The chain couples TRBV13 to TRBJ2-5; 10 bases map to TRBD1. The CDR3 contains 14 residues. Germline CDR1 is PRHDT and CDR2 is FYEKMQ (reference sequence). The V segment lost 6 bases and the J segment 5 bases; nucleotides outside the gene matches: 6. The CDR3 spells CASRWTGGQETQYF. CDR3 DNA sequence: TGTGCCAGCAGATGGACAGGGGGGCAGGAGACCCAGTACTTC.

This clonotype showed up many times. This chain uses TRBV4-2 with TRBJ2-7; D gene uncertain. Trimming stripped 0 bases from V and 4 bases from J, with 7 bases between. Germline V CDR1 and CDR2: LGHNA, YNFKEQ. CDR3 length equals 13 residues. The CDR3 DNA reads TGTGCCAGCAGCCAAGAAGTCACTTACGAGCAGTACTTC. Amino acids: CASSQEVTYEQYF.

This clonotype was found a few times. The gene calls are TRBV20-1 and TRBJ1-5; D is unresolved. Germline V gene sequence: CDR1 DFQATT, CDR2 SNEGSKA (reference sequence). The CDR3 length is 14 residues. The ends were cut back, 5 bases at V and 0 bases at J, with 11 bases in the middle. In DNA, the CDR3 is TGCAGTGCTTGTAAAGGGTATAGCAATCAGCCCCAGCATTTT. Amino acid sequence: CSACKGYSNQPQHF.

This clonotype was counted many times. The chain recombines TRBV20-1 with TRBJ2-5; D might be TRBD2 (7 bases). CDR3 length: 15 residues. Germline values: CDR1 DFQATT, CDR2 SNEGSKA (reference sequence). Trimming left V 5 bases short and J 5 bases short, with 21 bases between. The CDR3 sequence: CSARRLGGRRETQYF. For the CDR3, the DNA is TGCAGTGCTCGACGCCTGGGGGGGCGACGTGAGACCCAGTACTTC.

This clonotype was observed at least ten times. V is TRBV20-1 and J is TRBJ2-5; 7 nucleotides match TRBD2. V lost 8 bases, J lost 0 bases, and 9 bases stayed unmatched. The CDR3 runs 14 residues. The germline V gene has CDR1 DFQATT and CDR2 SNEGSKA (reference sequence). The CDR3 nucleotides are TGCAGTCTACGAACCGGGACTAACCAAGAGACCCAGTACTTC. This gives the protein CSLRTGTNQETQYF.

The J gene is TRBJ1-2, the V gene TRBV5-6; D not resolved. The CDR3 totals 13 residues. Deletions cut 4 bases from V and 3 bases from J, with 10 bases between. Germline V lookup: CDR1 SGHDT, CDR2 YYEEEE. The CDR3 loop reads CASSSIRDYGYTF. The CDR3 nucleotides read TGTGCCAGCAGCAGTATTAGGGACTATGGCTACACCTTC.

Only a few counts were recorded for this clonotype. The chain recombines TRBV20-1 with TRBJ2-1, with 12 bases that match TRBD2. Germline V gene sequence: CDR1 DFQATT, CDR2 SNEGSKA (reference sequence). J was trimmed by 3 bases and V by 0 bases; bases with no gene match: 3. The CDR3 runs 16 residues. DNA for the CDR3: TGCAGTGCTAGAGAGTCTAGCGGGAGGGACTACAATGAGCAGTTCTTC. As protein: CSARESSGRDYNEQFF.

This clonotype was seen a handful of times. The V and J genes are TRBV24-1 and TRBJ2-5, with D unclear. The CDR3 contains 14 residues. Trimming cost V 5 bases and J 5 bases, with 14 bases left between them. Per germline, CDR1 KGHDR and CDR2 SFDVKD. DNA for the CDR3: TGTGCCACCAGTGGACTCGGCCGTCCCGAGACCCAGTACTTC. Its protein product is CATSGLGRPETQYF.

The chain recombines TRBV10-1 with TRBJ2-7; TRBD2 matches 13 bases. This CDR3 has 15 residues. J lost 7 bases, V lost 2 bases, and 5 bases had no gene match. Germline CDR1 WNHNN, CDR2 SYGVQD (reference sequence). The CDR3 region is CASSEPGLAGEEQYF. For the CDR3, the DNA is TGCGCCAGCAGTGAGCCTGGACTAGCGGGAGAGGAGCAGTACTTC.

In its sample, this clonotype was seen many times. This chain connects TRBV29-1 to TRBJ1-4; D remains ambiguous. Germline V gene data show CDR1 as SQVTM and CDR2 as ANQGSEA. The CDR3 length is 9 residues. Trimming removed 3 bases at V and 14 bases at J, with 7 bases between. The CDR3 sequence is CSVDTGLFF. The CDR3, as DNA: TGCAGCGTTGATACTGGCCTGTTTTTT.

The rearrangement joins TRBV5-6 to TRBJ1-3; D gene uncertain. Trimming removed 1 base at V and 1 base at J, with 6 bases between. This CDR3 contains 14 residues. Germline loops: CDR1 SGHDT, CDR2 YYEEEE. CDR3 coding DNA: TGTGCCAGCAGCTTGCTCGCTTCTGGAAACACCATATATTTT. This translates into CASSLLASGNTIYF.

The CDR3 is CSATGPQGLLNEQYF. The CDR3 coding sequence is TGCAGTGCTACTGGGCCCCAGGGGCTGTTGAACGAGCAGTACTTC. This rearrangement joins TRBV20-1 to TRBJ2-7, with D possibly being TRBD1 (6 bases). CDR3 size: 15 residues. The germline V gene has CDR1 DFQATT and CDR2 SNEGSKA (reference sequence). The V end lost 4 bases, the J end lost 5 bases, and 21 bases lay between the germline ends.

The J gene is TRBJ2-1, the V gene TRBV29-1, with D possibly called TRBD1 or TRBD2 (5 bases each). The CDR3 loop spans 12 amino acids. Germline loops: CDR1 SQVTM, CDR2 ANQGSEA. Trimming took 4 bases from V and 7 from J, leaving 11 bases between them. CDR3 bases: TGCAGCGTTGCCCGGGACGTTAATGAGCAGTTCTTC. Encoded protein: CSVARDVNEQFF.

This CDR3 is CASSATGGSWTEAFF. In DNA form, the CDR3 reads TGTGCCAGCAGCGCTACAGGGGGCTCGTGGACTGAAGCTTTCTTT. The V call is TRBV7-8, the J call TRBJ1-1; TRBD1 matches 9 bases. Germline trimming cut 5 bases from V and 5 bases from J; bases unmatched to any gene: 9. The CDR3 has 15 amino acids. CDR1 SGHVS and CDR2 FQNEAQ come from the germline V gene.

This clonotype turned up a few times. V and J are TRBV20-1 and TRBJ1-6; no definite D call. The germline V gene encodes CDR1 DFQATT and CDR2 SNEGSKA (reference sequence). Trimming stripped 1 base from V and 13 bases from J, with 14 bases between. The CDR3 is made up of 13 amino acids. This chain's CDR3 is CSARGEPAGPLHF. The CDR3 bases are TGCAGTGCTAGAGGCGAGCCGGCGGGGCCCCTCCACTTT.

This clonotype came up many times. The V gene is TRBV9, the J gene TRBJ2-3, with 9 positions matching TRBD1. The CDR3 has 15 residues. Trimming removed 4 bases from V and 1 base from J; junction bases left unmatched: 4. CDR1 and CDR2 from the germline V gene are SGDLS and YYNGEE. CDR3 loop: CASSLRTGGTDTQYF. In nucleotides, the CDR3 is TGTGCCAGCAGCCTAAGGACAGGGGGCACAGATACGCAGTATTTT.